This T cell receptor beta chain was obtained from a study of T cell responses to AZD1222 COVID-19 vaccine. Remarks on this clone: Its antigen is not known.

Study outcomes and limitations: Spike-specific TCR breadth and depth both grew after two AZD1222 doses. Sampling captured repertoires only after the peak T cell response.

The repertoire was sequenced with immunoSEQ multiplex PCR; TCRdb's copy has only in-frame clones and lacks some. The sample shows under 70,000 clones, 76% of them seen only once. V was cut by 1 base and J by 4 bases, with 8 bases left in between. This CDR3 has 14 residues. The V gene's germline CDR1 is SGHTA and CDR2 FQGNSA. This clonotype originated in an adult in good health. Sequencing used peripheral blood, obtained on day 0 of AZD1222 vaccination. This rearrangement joins TRBV7-2 to TRBJ2-1; D is ambiguous. The CDR3 sequence is CASSLDGYYNEQFF. CDR3 sequence (DNA): TGTGCCAGCAGCTTAGACGGATATTACAATGAGCAGTTCTTC. Full variable domain (rest looked up from reference TRBV7-2 and TRBJ2-1): GAGVSQSPSNKVTEKGKDVELRCDPISGHTALYWYRQSLGQGLEFLIYFQGNSAPDKSGLPSDRFSAERTGGSVSTLTIQRTQQEDSAVYLCASSLDGYYNEQFFGPGTRLTVL.